Included here is one T cell receptor (beta chain) sequence, with context. CDR3 length: 15 amino acids. V dropped 3 bases and J dropped 2 bases, with 11 bases sitting between them. The V gene's germline CDR1 is DFQATT and CDR2 SNEGSKA (reference sequence). These data come from a study of CD8+CD57+ T cells in acquired aplastic anemia. Study-level background: DNA from sorted CD4+ and CD8+ cells averaged 3.2 ug.

Profiling of TCR beta VDJ combinations and CDR3 sequences used genomic DNA as template. A single record per CDR3 protein comes from TCRdb applying MiXCR to the reads. The table lists some 220,000 distinct CDR3 sequences, 34% of them singletons. The sequence derives from a human donor in good health, serving as a control. The chain combines TRBV20-1 with TRBJ2-6, with unresolved D. Sequencing was carried out using sorted CD4+, CD8+, or CD8+CD57+ T cells (not recorded which) from PBMCs. CDR3 residues: CSASNFNTGANVLTF. The CDR3 coding sequence is TGCAGTGCTAGTAACTTTAATACTGGGGCCAACGTCCTGACTTTC.